The T cell receptor beta chain under discussion was sequenced for a study of T cells in Graves' hyperthyroidism and ophthalmopathy. The sample holds a few counts of this clonotype. Germline V gene sequence: CDR1 SGHVS, CDR2 FQNEAQ. The CDR3 runs 16 residues. V was clipped by 2 bases and J by 0 bases, with 13 bases between them. The investigators amplified TCR beta CDR3 regions from RNA transcripts. HTBI primers were used for first-round RT-PCR of the TCR CDR3. TCRdb re-called the multiplex PCR reads with MiXCR, one entry per CDR3 protein. The sample lists 450,000 to 600,000 distinct CDR3 sequences; less than 20% were seen once.

The sequence came from a man aged 35 to 55 with Graves' ophthalmopathy. Sequencing was carried out using blood. The chain carries TRBV7-8 and TRBJ1-1; D is unresolved. This chain's CDR3 is CASSLTPDGLNTEAFF. DNA of the CDR3: TGTGCCAGCAGCTTAACACCGGACGGCTTGAACACTGAAGCTTTCTTT.